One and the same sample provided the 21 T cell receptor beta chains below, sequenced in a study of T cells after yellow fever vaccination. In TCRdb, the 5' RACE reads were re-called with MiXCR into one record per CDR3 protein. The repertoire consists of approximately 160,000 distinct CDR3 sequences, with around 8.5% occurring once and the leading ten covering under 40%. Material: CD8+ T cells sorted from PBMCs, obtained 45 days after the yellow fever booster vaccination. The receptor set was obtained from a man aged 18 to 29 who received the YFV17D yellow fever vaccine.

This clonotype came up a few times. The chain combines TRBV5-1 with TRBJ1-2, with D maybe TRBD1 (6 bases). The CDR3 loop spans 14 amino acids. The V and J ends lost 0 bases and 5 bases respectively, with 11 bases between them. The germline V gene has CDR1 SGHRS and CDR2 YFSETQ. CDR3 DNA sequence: TGCGCCAGCAGCTTGGCCAAAACAGGGTATGGCTACACCTTC. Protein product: CASSLAKTGYGYTF. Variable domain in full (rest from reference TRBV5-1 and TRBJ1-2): KAGVTQTPRYLIKTRGQQVTLSCSPISGHRSVSWYQQTPGQGLQFLFEYFSETQRNKGNFPGRFSGRQFSNSRSEMNVSTLELGDSALYLCASSLAKTGYGYTFGSGTRLTVV.

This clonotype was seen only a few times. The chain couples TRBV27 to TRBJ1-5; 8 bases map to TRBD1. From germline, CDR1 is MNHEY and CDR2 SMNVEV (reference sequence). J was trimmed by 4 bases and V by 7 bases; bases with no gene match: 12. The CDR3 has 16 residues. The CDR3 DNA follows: TGTGCCAGCACAATTTCCGGGACAGGAAGAAATCAGCCCCAGCATTTT. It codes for CASTISGTGRNQPQHF.

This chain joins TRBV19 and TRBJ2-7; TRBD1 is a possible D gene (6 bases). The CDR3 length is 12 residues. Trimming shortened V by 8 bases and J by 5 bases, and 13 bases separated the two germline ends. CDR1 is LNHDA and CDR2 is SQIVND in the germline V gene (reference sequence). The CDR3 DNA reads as TGTGCCAGTGGACACAGGGAGCACGAGCAGTACTTC. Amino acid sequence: CASGHREHEQYF. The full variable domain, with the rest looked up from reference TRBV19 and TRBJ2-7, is DGGITQSPKYLFRKEGQNVTLSCEQNLNHDAMYWYRQDPGQGLRLIYYSQIVNDFQKGDIAEGYSVSREKKESFPLTVTSAQKNPTAFYLCASGHREHEQYFGPGTRLTVT.

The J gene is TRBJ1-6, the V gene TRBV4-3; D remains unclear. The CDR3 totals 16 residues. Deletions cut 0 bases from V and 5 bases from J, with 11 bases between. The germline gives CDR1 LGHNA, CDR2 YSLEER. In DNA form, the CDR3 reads TGCGCCAGCAGCCAAGATCACACCGATAATAATTCACCCCTCCACTTT. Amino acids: CASSQDHTDNNSPLHF.

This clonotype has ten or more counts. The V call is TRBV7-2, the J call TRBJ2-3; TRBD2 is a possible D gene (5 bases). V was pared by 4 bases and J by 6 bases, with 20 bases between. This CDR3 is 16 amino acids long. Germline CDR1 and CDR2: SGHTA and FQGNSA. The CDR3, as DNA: TGTGCCAGCAGCTCCCGCCAGTTGAGAGGGCGGGATACGCAGTATTTT. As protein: CASSSRQLRGRDTQYF.

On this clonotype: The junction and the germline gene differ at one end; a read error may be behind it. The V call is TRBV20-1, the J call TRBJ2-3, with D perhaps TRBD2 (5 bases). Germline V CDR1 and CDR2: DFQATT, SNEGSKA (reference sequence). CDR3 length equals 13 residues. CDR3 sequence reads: CSARVGGTDTQYF. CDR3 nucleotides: TGCAGTGCCAGAGTGGGAGGCACAGATACGCAGTATTTT.

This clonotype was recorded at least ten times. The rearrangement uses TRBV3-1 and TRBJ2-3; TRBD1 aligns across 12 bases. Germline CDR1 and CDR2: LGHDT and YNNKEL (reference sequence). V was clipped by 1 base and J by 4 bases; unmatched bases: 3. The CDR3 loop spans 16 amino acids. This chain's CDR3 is CASSQAGTGGADTQYF. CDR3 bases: TGTGCCAGCAGCCAAGCGGGGACAGGGGGCGCAGATACGCAGTATTTT.

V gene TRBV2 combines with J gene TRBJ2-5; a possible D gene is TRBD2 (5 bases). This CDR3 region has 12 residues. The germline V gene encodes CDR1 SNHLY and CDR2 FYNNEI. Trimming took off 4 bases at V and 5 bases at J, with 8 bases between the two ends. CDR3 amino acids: CASSGTLETQYF. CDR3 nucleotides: TGTGCCAGCAGTGGGACTTTGGAGACCCAGTACTTC.

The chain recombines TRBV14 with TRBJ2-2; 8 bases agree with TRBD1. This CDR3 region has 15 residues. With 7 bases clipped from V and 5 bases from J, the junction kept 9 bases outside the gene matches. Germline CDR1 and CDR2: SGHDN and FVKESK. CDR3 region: CASTADRVNTGELFF. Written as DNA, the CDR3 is TGTGCCAGCACCGCGGACAGGGTTAATACCGGGGAGCTGTTTTTT. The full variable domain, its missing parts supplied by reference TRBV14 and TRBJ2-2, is EAGVTQFPSHSVIEKGQTVTLRCDPISGHDNLYWYRRVMGKEIKFLLHFVKESKQDESGMPNNRFLAERTGGTYSTLKVQPAELEDSGVYFCASTADRVNTGELFFGEGSRLTVL.

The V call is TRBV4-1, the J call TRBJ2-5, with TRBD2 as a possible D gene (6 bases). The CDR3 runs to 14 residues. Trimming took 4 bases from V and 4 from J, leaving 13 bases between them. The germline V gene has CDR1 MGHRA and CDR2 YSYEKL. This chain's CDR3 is CASSPTGERETQYF. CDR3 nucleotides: TGCGCCAGCAGCCCGACGGGGGAGCGAGAGACCCAGTACTTC.

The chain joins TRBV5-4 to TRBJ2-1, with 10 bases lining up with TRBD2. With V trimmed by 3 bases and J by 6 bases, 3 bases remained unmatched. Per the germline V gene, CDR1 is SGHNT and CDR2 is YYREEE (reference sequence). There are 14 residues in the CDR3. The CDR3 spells CASSSGLASNEQFF. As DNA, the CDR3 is TGTGCCAGCAGCTCGGGACTAGCGAGCAATGAGCAGTTCTTC.

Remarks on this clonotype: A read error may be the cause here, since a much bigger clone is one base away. CDR3 nucleotides: TGTGCCAGCAGACTAGCGGGGGCACAAGAGACCCAGTACTTC. Its translation is CASRLAGAQETQYF. The J gene is TRBJ2-5, the V gene TRBV27; 11 positions match TRBD2. The length of the CDR3 is 14 residues. With 6 bases clipped from V and 2 bases from J, the junction kept 2 bases outside the gene matches. Per the germline V gene, CDR1 is MNHEY and CDR2 is SMNVEV (reference sequence).

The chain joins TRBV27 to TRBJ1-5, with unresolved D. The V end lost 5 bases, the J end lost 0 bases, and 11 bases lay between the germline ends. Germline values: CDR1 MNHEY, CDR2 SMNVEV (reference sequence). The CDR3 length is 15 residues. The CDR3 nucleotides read TGTGCCAGCAGTGCGGGGTCCCATAGCAATCAGCCCCAGCATTTT. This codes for CASSAGSHSNQPQHF.

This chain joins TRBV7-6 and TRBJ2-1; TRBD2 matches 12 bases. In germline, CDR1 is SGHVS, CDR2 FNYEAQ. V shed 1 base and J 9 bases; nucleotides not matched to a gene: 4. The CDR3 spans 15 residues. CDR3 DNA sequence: TGTGCCAGCAGCTTAGAAGCTAGCGGGGGGGTTGAGCAGTTCTTC. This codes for CASSLEASGGVEQFF.

CDR3 in amino acids: CASSFSGGETQYF. As DNA, the CDR3 is TGTGCCAGCAGTTTTAGCGGGGGGGAGACCCAGTACTTC. The rearrangement uses TRBV6-5 and TRBJ2-5; 10 nucleotides match TRBD2. The trim removed 4 bases at V and 5 bases at J, leaving 1 base unmatched. This CDR3 has 13 amino acids. Germline CDR1 reads MNHEY; CDR2 reads SVGAGI.

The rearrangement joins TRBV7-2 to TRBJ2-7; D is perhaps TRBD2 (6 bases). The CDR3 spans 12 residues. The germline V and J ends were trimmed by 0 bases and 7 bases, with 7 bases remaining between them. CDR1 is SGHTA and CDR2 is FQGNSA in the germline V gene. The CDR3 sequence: CASSLAGGEQYF. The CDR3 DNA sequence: TGTGCCAGCAGCTTAGCCGGGGGAGAGCAGTACTTC.

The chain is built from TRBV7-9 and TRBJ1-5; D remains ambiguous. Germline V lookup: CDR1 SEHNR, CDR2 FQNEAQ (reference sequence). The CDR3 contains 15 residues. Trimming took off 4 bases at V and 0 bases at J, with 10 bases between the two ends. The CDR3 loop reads CASSSSTLSNQPQHF. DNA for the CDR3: TGTGCCAGCAGCTCTTCGACACTTAGCAATCAGCCCCAGCATTTT.

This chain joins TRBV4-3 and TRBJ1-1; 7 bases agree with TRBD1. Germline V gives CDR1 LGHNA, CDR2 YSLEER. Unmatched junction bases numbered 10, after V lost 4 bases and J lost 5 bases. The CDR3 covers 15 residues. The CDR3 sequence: CASSLLPGQRTEAFF. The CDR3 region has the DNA TGCGCCAGCAGCCTGTTACCGGGACAGAGGACTGAAGCTTTCTTT.

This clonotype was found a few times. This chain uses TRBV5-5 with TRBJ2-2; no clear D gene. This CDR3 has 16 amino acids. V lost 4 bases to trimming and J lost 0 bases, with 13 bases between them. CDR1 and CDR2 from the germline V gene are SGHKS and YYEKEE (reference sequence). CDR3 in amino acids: CASSLTRRTNTGELFF. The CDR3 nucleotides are TGTGCCAGCAGCCTGACCCGGCGAACGAACACCGGGGAGCTGTTTTTT.

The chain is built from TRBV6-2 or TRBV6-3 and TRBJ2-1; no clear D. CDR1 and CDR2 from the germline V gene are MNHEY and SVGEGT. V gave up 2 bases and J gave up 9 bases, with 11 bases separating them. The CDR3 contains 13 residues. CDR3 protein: CASSYPLSAEQFF. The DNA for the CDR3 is TGTGCCAGCAGTTACCCGCTAAGCGCTGAGCAGTTCTTC.

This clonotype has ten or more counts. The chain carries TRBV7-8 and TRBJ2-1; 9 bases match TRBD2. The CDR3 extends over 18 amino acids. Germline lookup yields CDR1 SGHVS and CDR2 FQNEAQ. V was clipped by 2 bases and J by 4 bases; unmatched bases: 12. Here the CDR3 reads CASSLPRGGASTYNEQFF. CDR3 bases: TGTGCCAGCAGCTTACCCCGCGGGGGGGCCAGTACTTACAATGAGCAGTTCTTC.